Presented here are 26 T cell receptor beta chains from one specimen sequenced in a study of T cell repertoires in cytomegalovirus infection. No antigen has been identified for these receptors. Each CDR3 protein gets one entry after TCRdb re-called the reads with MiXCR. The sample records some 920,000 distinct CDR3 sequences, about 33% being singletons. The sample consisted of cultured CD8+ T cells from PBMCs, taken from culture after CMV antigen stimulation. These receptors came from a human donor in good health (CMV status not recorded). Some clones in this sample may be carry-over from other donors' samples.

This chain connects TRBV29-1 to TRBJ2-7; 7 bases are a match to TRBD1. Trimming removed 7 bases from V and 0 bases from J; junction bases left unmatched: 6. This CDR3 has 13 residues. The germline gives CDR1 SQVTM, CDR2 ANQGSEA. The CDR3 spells CSAWDSFSYEQYF. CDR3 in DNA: TGCAGCGCCTGGGACAGCTTCTCCTACGAGCAGTACTTC.

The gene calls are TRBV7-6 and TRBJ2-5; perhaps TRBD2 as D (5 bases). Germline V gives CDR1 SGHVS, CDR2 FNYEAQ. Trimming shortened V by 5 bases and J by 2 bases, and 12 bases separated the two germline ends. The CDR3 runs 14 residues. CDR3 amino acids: CASSQNGEQETQYF. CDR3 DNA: TGTGCCAGCAGCCAGAACGGGGAGCAAGAGACCCAGTACTTC.

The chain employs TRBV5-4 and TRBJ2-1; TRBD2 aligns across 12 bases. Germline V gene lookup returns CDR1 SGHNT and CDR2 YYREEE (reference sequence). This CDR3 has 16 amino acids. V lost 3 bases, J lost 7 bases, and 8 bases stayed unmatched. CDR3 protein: CASSSPSGGARNEQFF. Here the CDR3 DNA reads TGTGCCAGCAGCTCTCCTAGCGGGGGGGCTCGGAATGAGCAGTTCTTC.

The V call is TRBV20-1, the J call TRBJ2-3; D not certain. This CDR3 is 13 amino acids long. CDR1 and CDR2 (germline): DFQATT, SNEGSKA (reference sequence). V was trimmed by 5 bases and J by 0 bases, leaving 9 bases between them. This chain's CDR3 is CSAPTSSTDTQYF. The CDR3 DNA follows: TGCAGTGCTCCCACGTCTAGCACAGATACGCAGTATTTT.

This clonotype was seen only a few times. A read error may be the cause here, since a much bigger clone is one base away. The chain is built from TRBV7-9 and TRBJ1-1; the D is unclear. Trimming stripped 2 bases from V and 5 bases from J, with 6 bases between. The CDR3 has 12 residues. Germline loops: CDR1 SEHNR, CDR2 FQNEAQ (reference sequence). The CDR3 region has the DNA TGTGCCAGCAGCTTAAGGAAGACTGAAGCTTTCTTT. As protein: CASSLRKTEAFF. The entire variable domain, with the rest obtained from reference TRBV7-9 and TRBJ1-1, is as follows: DTGVSQNPRHKITKRGQNVTFRCDPISEHNRLYWYRQTLGQGPEFLTYFQNEAQLEKSRLLSDRFSAERPKGSFSTLEIQRTEQGDSAMYLCASSLRKTEAFFGQGTRLTVV.

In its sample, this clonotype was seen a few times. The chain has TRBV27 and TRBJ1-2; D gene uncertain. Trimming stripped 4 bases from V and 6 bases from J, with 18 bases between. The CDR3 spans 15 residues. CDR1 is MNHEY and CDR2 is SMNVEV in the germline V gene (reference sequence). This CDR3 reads CASSSPGIRYDGYTF. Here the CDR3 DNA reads TGTGCCAGCAGTTCCCCCGGGATCCGCTACGATGGCTACACCTTC.

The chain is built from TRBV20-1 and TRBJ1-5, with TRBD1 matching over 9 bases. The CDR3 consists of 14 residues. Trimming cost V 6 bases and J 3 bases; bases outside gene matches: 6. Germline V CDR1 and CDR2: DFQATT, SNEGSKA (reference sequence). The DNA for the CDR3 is TGCAGTGCCGCCGGGACAGGGCCCAATCAGCCCCAGCATTTT. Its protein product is CSAAGTGPNQPQHF.

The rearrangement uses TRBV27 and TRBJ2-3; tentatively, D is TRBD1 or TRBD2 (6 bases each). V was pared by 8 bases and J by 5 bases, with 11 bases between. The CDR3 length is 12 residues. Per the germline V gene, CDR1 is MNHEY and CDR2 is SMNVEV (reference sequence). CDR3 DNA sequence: TGTGCCAGCTGCAGGGGAGGAGATACGCAGTATTTT. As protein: CASCRGGDTQYF.

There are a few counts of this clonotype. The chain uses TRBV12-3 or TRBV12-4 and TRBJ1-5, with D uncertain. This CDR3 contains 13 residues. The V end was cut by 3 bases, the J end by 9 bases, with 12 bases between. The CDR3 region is CASSLSLGRPQHF. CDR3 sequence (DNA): TGTGCCAGCAGTTTGAGTCTTGGGCGGCCCCAGCATTTT.

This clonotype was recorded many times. This CDR3 reads CAISEQPLGNPGANVLTF. Written as DNA, the CDR3 is TGTGCCATCAGTGAGCAGCCCCTGGGAAACCCTGGGGCCAACGTCCTGACTTTC. The V call is TRBV10-3, the J call TRBJ2-6; D is unresolved. V lost 2 bases and J lost 2, with 16 bases in between. Germline CDR1 ENHRY, CDR2 SYGVKD. CDR3 length: 18 amino acids.

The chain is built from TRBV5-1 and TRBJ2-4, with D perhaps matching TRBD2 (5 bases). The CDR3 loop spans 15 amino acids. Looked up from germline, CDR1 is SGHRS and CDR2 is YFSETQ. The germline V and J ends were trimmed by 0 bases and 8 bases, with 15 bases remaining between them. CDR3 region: CASSLAGNFGDIQYF. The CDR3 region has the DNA TGCGCCAGCAGCTTGGCCGGGAACTTTGGGGACATTCAGTACTTC.

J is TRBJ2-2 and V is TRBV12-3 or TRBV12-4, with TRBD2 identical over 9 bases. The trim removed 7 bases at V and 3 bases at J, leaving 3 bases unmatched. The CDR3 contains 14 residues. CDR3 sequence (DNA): TGTGCCAGCAACGTAGCGGGGGACACCGGGGAGCTGTTTTTT. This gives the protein CASNVAGDTGELFF.

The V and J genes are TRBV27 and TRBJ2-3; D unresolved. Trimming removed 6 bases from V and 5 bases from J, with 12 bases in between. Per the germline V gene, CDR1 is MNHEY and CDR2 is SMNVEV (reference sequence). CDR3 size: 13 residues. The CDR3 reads CASSPHGEDTQYF. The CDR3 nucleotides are TGTGCCAGCAGCCCCCACGGTGAAGATACGCAGTATTTT.

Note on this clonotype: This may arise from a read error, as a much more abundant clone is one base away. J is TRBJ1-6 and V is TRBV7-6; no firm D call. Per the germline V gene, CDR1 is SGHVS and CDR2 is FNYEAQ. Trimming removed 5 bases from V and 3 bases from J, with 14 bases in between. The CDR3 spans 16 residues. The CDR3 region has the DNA TGTGCCAGCAGCCACGACGGATTCGACTATAATTCACCCCTCCACTTT. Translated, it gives CASSHDGFDYNSPLHF.

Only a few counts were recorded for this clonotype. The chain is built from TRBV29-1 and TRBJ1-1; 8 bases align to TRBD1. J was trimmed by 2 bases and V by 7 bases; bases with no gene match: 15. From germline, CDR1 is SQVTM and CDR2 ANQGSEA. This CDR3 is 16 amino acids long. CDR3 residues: CSGRGVGGQGNTEAFF. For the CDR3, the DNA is TGCAGCGGCCGAGGCGTCGGCGGACAGGGAAACACTGAAGCTTTCTTT. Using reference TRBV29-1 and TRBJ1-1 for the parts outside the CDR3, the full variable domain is SAVISQKPSRDICQRGTSLTIQCQVDSQVTMMFWYRQQPGQSLTLIATANQGSEATYESGFVIDKFPISRPNLTFSTLTVSNMSPEDSSIYLCSGRGVGGQGNTEAFFGQGTRLTVV.

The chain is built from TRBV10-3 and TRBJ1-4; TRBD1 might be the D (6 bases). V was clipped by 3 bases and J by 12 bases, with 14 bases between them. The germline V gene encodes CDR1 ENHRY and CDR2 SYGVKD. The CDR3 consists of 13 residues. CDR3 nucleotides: TGTGCCATCAGTGACGAACAGGGTGTGGAACTGTTTTTT. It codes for CAISDEQGVELFF.

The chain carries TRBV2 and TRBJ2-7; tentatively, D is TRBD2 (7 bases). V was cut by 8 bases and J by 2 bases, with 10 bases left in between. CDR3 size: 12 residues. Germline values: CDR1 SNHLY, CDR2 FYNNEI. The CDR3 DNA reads TGTGCCAGCCGCGGGGGCGCCTACGAGCAGTACGTC. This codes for CASRGGAYEQYV.

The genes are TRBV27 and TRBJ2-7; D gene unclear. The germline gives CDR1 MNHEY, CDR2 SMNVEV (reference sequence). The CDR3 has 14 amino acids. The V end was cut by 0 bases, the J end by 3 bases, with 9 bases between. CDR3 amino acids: CASSLSGGHYEQYV. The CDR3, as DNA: TGTGCCAGCAGTTTATCTGGCGGCCACTACGAGCAGTACGTC.

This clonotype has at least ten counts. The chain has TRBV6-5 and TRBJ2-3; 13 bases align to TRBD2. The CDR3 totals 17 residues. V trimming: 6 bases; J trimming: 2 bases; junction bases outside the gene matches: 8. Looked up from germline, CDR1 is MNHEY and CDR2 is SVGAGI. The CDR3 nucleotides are TGTGCCAGCAGACCCACTAGCGGGGGGGTACACACAGATACGCAGTATTTT. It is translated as CASRPTSGGVHTDTQYF.

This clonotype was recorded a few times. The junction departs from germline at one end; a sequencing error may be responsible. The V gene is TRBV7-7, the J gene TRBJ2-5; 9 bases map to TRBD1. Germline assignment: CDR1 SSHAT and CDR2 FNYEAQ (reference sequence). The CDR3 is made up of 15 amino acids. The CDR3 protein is CASSLTTGGRETQYF. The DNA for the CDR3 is TGTGCTAGCAGCTTAACCACAGGGGGCCGGGAGACCCAGTACTTC.

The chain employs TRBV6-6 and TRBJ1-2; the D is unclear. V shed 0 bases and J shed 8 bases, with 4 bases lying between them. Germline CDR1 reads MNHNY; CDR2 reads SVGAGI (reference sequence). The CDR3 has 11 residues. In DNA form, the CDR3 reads TGTGCCAGCAGTTACTCCGAGGGCTACACCTTC. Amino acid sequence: CASSYSEGYTF.

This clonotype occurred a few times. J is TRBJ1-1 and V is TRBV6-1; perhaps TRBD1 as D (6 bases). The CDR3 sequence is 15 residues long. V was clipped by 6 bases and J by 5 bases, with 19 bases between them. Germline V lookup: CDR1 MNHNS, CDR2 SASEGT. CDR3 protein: CASSSNYRDRTEAFF. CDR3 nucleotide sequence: TGTGCCAGCAGCTCCAATTACAGGGATCGGACTGAAGCTTTCTTT.

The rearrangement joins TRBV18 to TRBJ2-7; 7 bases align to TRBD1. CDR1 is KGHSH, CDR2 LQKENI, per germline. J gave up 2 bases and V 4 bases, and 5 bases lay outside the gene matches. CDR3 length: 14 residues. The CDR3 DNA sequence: TGTGCCAGCTCACAGGGGGCCGGGACCTACGAGCAGTACGTC. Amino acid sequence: CASSQGAGTYEQYV.

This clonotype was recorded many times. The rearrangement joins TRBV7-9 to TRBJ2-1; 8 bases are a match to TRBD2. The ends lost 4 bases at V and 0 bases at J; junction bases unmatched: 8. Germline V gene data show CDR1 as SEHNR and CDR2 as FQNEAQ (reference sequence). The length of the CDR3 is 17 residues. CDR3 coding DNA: TGTGCCAGCAGCTCCCCCCAGCGGGGGAGCTCCTACAATGAGCAGTTCTTC. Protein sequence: CASSSPQRGSSYNEQFF.

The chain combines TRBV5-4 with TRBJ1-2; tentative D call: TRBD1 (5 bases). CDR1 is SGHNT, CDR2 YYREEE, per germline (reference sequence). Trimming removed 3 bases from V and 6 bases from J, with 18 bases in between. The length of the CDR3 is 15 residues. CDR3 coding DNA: TGTGCCAGCAGCTGGGTTGGCGGGGGGTTCGATGGCTACACCTTC. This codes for CASSWVGGGFDGYTF.

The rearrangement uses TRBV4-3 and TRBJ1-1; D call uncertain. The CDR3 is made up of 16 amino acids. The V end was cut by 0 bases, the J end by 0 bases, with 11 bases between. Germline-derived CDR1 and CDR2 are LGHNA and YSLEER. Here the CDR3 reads CASSQDRSALNTEAFF. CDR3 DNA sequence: TGCGCCAGCAGCCAAGATCGTTCAGCCCTGAACACTGAAGCTTTCTTT.